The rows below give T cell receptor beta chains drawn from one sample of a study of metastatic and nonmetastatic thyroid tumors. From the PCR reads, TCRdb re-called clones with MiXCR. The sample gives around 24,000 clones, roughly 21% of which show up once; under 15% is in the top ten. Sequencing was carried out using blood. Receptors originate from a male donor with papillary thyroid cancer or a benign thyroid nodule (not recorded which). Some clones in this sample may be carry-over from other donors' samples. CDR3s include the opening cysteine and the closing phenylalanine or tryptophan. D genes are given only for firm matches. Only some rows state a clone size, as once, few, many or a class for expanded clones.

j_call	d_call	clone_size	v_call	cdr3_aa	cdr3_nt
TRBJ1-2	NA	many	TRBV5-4	CASSLADTPFTGYTF	TGTGCCAGCAGCTTGGCCGACACACCCTTTACTGGCTACACCTTC
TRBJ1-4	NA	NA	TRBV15	CATSRDKAGRLFF	TGTGCCACCAGCAGAGATAAGGCAGGGAGACTGTTTTTT
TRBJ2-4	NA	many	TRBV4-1	CASSQDGPKYF	TGCGCCAGCAGCCAAGACGGACCCAAGTACTTC
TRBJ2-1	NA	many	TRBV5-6	CASSLPLGAAGNNEQFF	TGTGCCAGCAGCTTGCCGCTGGGGGCGGCGGGCAACAATGAGCAGTTCTTC
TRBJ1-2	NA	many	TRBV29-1	CSVVANYGYTF	TGCAGCGTTGTAGCTAACTATGGCTACACCTTC
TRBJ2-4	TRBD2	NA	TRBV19	CASSTPREGEAKNIQYF	TGTGCCAGTAGTACACCCCGGGAGGGTGAGGCCAAAAACATTCAGTACTTC
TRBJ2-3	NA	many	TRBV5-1	CASSRTDTQYF	TGCGCCAGCAGCCGAACAGATACGCAGTATTTT
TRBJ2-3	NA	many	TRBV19	CASSLSRSTDTQYF	TGTGCCAGTAGTCTCTCAAGAAGCACAGATACGCAGTATTTT
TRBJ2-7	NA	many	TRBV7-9	CASNVGGYDYEQYF	TGTGCCAGCAACGTCGGCGGATACGACTACGAGCAGTACTTC
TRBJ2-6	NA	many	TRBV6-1	CASSEKGLSGANVLTF	TGTGCCAGCAGTGAAAAGGGACTCTCTGGGGCCAACGTCCTGACTTTC
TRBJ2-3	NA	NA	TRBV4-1	CASSTGLPSTDTQYF	TGCGCCAGCAGCACAGGACTGCCTAGCACAGATACGCAGTATTTT
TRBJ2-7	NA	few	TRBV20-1	CSAFGGVMDEQYF	TGCAGTGCCTTCGGGGGAGTGATGGACGAGCAGTACTTC
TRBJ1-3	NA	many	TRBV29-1	CSAMIGESGNTIYF	TGCAGCGCCATGATCGGGGAATCTGGAAACACCATATATTTT
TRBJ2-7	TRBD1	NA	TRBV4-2	CASSPLGDRAYEQYF	TGTGCCAGCAGCCCTCTGGGGGACAGAGCCTACGAGCAGTACTTC
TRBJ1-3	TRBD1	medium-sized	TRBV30	CAWGTGDGNTIYF	TGTGCCTGGGGGACAGGGGACGGAAACACCATATATTTT
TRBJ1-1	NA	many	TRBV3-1	CASSQGFRGGDTEAFF	TGTGCCAGCAGCCAAGGTTTTAGGGGCGGTGACACTGAAGCTTTCTTT